This T cell receptor beta chain was identified during a study of cytomegalovirus exposure and HLA in healthy donors. Findings and limits, study-wide: Most TCR sequences proved rare, with some public TCRs found in many donors. Cytomegalovirus association was listed for 164 TCR beta chains. The CMV antigen specificity of three CMV-associated chains was confirmed through in vitro analysis.

Generated by immunoSEQ multiplex PCR, the TCRdb table keeps only in-frame clones and is missing some. The sample lists some 210,000 clones; approximately 87% were seen once. A remark on this clone: Its specificity is unknown.

The approximately 120-subject validation cohort, separate from the approximately 670-subject first cohort, included the donors. The germline gives CDR1 SGHNT, CDR2 YYREEE (reference sequence). The CDR3 loop spans 17 amino acids. V gave up 5 bases and J gave up 0 bases, with 18 bases separating them. Specimen: PBMCs. The genes are TRBV5-4 and TRBJ1-3; unclear D gene. This sequence originates from a woman in her late teens or twenties in good health and CMV-seronegative. The CDR3 DNA follows: TGTGCCAGCAGTCAACCTCCAGGCGCCGGCTCTGGAAACACCATATATTTT. This codes for CASSQPPGAGSGNTIYF. Supplemented by reference TRBV5-4 and TRBJ1-3, the full variable domain reads ETGVTQSPTHLIKTRGQQVTLRCSSQSGHNTVSWYQQALGQGPQFIFQYYREEENGRGNFPPRFSGLQFPNYSSELNVNALELDDSALYLCASSQPPGAGSGNTIYFGEGSWLTVV.